The clone carrying this T cell receptor (beta chain) was recorded a few times. Its antigen is still unknown. The record originates from a study of response to subunit inactivated influenza vaccine. The study, taken as a whole, reports: The study's authors posited that every seasonal influenza vaccination enlists few new T cells.

TCRdb re-called the RT-PCR reads with MiXCR, one entry per CDR3 protein. The sample holds 800,000 or so distinct CDR3 sequences, around 21% seen once. Germline V gene data show CDR1 as SGHKS and CDR2 as YYEKEE (reference sequence). V was cut by 0 bases and J by 0 bases, with 7 bases left in between. The CDR3 is made up of 14 amino acids. This TCR was recovered from a man aged 50-60 years who received an inactivated influenza vaccine. The input for sequencing was PBMCs from blood, taken about 5 days after vaccination. The chain couples TRBV5-5 to TRBJ2-7; D remains unclear. CDR3 region: CASSLADTSYEQYF. For the CDR3, the DNA is TGTGCCAGCAGCTTGGCAGATACCTCCTACGAGCAGTACTTC.